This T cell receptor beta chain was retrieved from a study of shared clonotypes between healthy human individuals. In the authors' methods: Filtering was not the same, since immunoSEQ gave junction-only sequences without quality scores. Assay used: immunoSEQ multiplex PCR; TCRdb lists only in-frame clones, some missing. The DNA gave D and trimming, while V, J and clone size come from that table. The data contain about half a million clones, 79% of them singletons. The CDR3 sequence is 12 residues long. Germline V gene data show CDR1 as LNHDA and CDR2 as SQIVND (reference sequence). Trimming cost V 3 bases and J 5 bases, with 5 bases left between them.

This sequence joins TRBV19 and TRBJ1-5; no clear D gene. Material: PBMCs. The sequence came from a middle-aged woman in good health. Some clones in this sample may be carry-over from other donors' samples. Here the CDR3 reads CASSMWDQPQHF. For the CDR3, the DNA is TGTGCCAGTAGTATGTGGGATCAGCCCCAGCATTTT.